The clone carrying this T cell receptor beta chain was counted at least ten times. This record comes from a study of response to subunit inactivated influenza vaccine. TCRdb itself ran the RT-PCR reads through MiXCR, one entry per CDR3 protein. The sample shows about half a million distinct CDR3 sequences, 6.5% to 8% of them seen only once. CDR1 and CDR2 (germline): MNHEY, SMNVEV (reference sequence). CDR3 length: 15 residues. The V gene end was trimmed by 7 bases and the J gene end by 4 bases; junction bases not matched to a gene: 12. The sequence derives from a man aged 50 to 69 who received an inactivated influenza vaccine. Sequencing was performed on PBMCs from blood, taken around 2 years after vaccination. V usage is TRBV27 and J usage is TRBJ2-7; TRBD1 agrees at 8 bases. CDR3 sequence: CASTRAGQGIYEQYF. In DNA form, the CDR3 reads TGTGCCAGCACCAGGGCCGGACAGGGAATTTACGAGCAGTACTTC.